This TCR beta chain emerged from a study of spatial heterogeneity in lung cancer. TCRdb reprocessed the 5' RACE reads with MiXCR, giving one entry per CDR3 protein. This sample has about 120,000 distinct CDR3 sequences; 12% occur once, and the top ten carry over 15%. The table lists this clonotype with many counts. This CDR3 contains 15 residues. Trimming took off 5 bases at V and 8 bases at J, with 21 bases between the two ends. CDR1 is DFQATT, CDR2 SNEGSKA, per germline (reference sequence). Time point meaning: blood at routine non-recurrence follow-up after resection. Tumor, nontumor lung or frozen PBMC supplied whole RNA, sequenced without sorting.

This chain links TRBV20-1 with TRBJ1-4; D unclear. Sequencing was performed on PBMCs, taken at follow-up. The origin of this receptor is a male donor with early-stage non-small cell lung cancer. The CDR3 spells CSAETPFMGSEKLFF. CDR3 in DNA: TGCAGTGCTGAGACGCCGTTTATGGGAAGCGAAAAACTGTTTTTT.